The subject of this entry is one TCR beta chain. These data originate in a study of blood T cell repertoires in COVID-19. Study-level information: COVID-19 samples, acute and convalescent, were from the United States, Italy and Spain. The analysed material was cDNA or gDNA that came from T cells, B-cell-depleted T cells, or PBMCs.

Source study methods: For nucleated cells, counts were estimated from reference gene primer amplification. Produced via immunoSEQ multiplex PCR; TCRdb's table is partial and in-frame only. The V and J calls and clone size come from that table; D and trimming were worked out from the DNA. Among 75,000 to 90,000 clones listed, under 90% were seen once. The CDR3 is 16 residues long. With 0 bases removed from V and 0 bases from J, the gap between germline ends came to 12 bases. Germline lookup yields CDR1 SGHAT and CDR2 FQNNGV. Sequenced material: peripheral blood. The chain joins TRBV11-2 to TRBJ2-7; a weak D match, TRBD2 (6 bases). The clonotype was recovered from a woman in her forties with active or convalescent COVID-19. CDR3 protein: CASSLDYGGGSYEQYF. The CDR3 nucleotides are TGTGCCAGCAGCTTAGATTATGGGGGAGGCTCCTACGAGCAGTACTTC.